This TCR beta chain was documented in a study of shared clonotypes between healthy human individuals (TCRdb year 2020). About the full investigation: A few men and two women, aged 18 to 49 years, made up the cohort. Per donor, three plates each were used for CD4 naive and CD4 memory, two for CD8 naive, and one for CD8 memory. To estimate repertoire size and how much clonotype sharing occurs between individuals, the study deeply sequenced the blood TCR repertoires of about 5 healthy adults. Between about 0.8 and 9 billion PBMCs per donor were obtained by leukapheresis. Libraries were prepared and TCR repertoires were sequenced by different laboratories using diverse techniques, in order to increase sequencing depth and limit assay-specific biases. What the research found in general, with its limitations: Sampling was restricted to blood, and TCR repertoires in tissue are likely to differ from TCR repertoires in blood. Rarefaction of sorted-subset datasets indicated incomplete sequencing despite the large sequencing depth. Higher generation probabilities were observed for clonotypes shared by all four sorted-subset donors than for non-shared clonotypes. Because the study included a small number of donors, the genetic and exposure-history diversity represented was limited. About 5% of naive CD4, 3.5% of naive CD8, approximately 2.2% of memory CD4, and about 0.4% of memory CD8 clonotypes were shared across several donors. Naive subsets generally had larger estimated clonotype richness than memory subsets did. Based on pairwise subsampling, the degree of clonotype sharing among donors was expected to be affected by sequencing depth.

To note about this clone: Its antigen target is currently unknown. The input lacks base qualities; no much larger clone sits a single base away.

Using the deep immunoSEQ assay, TCR CDR3 regions were amplified from genomic DNA by multiplex PCR. Genomic DNA extracted from each cell subset was distributed evenly over all wells of several immunoSEQ 96-well plates, and each plate served as one replicate. For sorted subsets, each replicate PCR was loaded with approximately 200 ng genomic DNA, equivalent to 30,000 or so T cell genomes. The purified libraries were quantified using a Qubit 3.0 fluorometer, sized with a Bioanalyzer 2100, and then quantified again using the KAPA Library Quantification kit. Every immunoSEQ 96-well plate was sequenced on a separate single-read 150-cycle Illumina NextSeq 550 flow cell. The authors processed their data as follows. Because the immunoSEQ output included only junctional sequences and no quality scores, the filtering could not be the same as the filtering used for full-length reads. To assign V/J genes and CDR3, sequences were annotated against IMGT germline references using PyIR, a Python wrapper for IgBLAST v1.9. Reads were removed for weak V/J assignments (E-value above 1e-6), missing CDR3, stop codons, out-of-frame junctions, or ambiguous translated residues. V3J clonotypes were defined by identical inferred V gene, J gene, and CDR3 amino acid sequence. Percentage overlap between repertoires was calculated by dividing the number of shared unique clonotypes by the size of the smaller repertoire. Repertoire richness was assessed with RTK rarefaction, the Chao1 estimator, and Recon v2.1 estimates of unobserved clonotypes. OLGA was used to compute generation probabilities for all TCRbeta clonotypes that the gDNA method yielded from several donors. The clones in this table, taken by TCRdb from immuneACCESS, are in-frame only. Not every clone is retained; where verified, under half of the shortfall comes from an unresolved V gene, and the cause of the rest is unknown. V, J and clone size were drawn from that table, and D and trimming were deduced from the DNA. The sample table shows 550,000 to 700,000 clones, and roughly 72% are seen once. The ten biggest clones cover around 2% of the sample.

Healthy HIV-negative adults with no recently reported acute infections or vaccinations were included as donors. Every donor was a Caucasian adult residing in Nashville, Tennessee, USA. CD4+ T cells were enriched by magnetic negative selection, after which naive cells were positively selected on CD45RA and the negative fraction was taken as the memory subset. Blood was obtained by leukapheresis, after which PBMCs were separated by Ficoll-Histopaque density gradient centrifugation and cryopreserved in liquid nitrogen vapor phase. Analytical flow cytometry was used to check the purity and quantity of every magnetically sorted T cell population. Genomic DNA was isolated from every sorted fraction and measured by UV absorbance on a Nanodrop 2000c. Measured from the cysteine to the phenylalanine, the CDR3 is 19 residues long. Only the CDR3 part of the read is kept: 57 bases, read in frame from the first base. V loses 0 bases, J loses 0 bases, and the germline ends lie 20 bases apart. CDR1 SGHRS and CDR2 YFSETQ were looked up in the germline V gene.

The sequence was obtained from a woman under 40 in good health. The V and J segments used are TRBV5-1 and TRBJ2-3; perhaps TRBD1 is the D gene, with 5 bases matching. Sequencing was done on a sample of memory CD4+ T cells sorted from blood. Read against the paper, the sample's cell subset or site label means: CD45RA-negative fraction. The CDR3: CASSLVWPRDQGSTDTQYF. In nucleotides, the sequence is TGCGCCAGCAGCTTGGTCTGGCCGCGTGACCAGGGTAGCACAGATACGCAGTATTTT. The full variable domain, completed from the reference TRBV5-1 and TRBJ2-3 proteins outside the CDR3, reads KAGVTQTPRYLIKTRGQQVTLSCSPISGHRSVSWYQQTPGQGLQFLFEYFSETQRNKGNFPGRFSGRQFSNSRSEMNVSTLELGDSALYLCASSLVWPRDQGSTDTQYFGPGTRLTVL.